This TCR beta chain comes out of a study of T cells in Graves' hyperthyroidism and ophthalmopathy. Study observations and caveats: In simple terms, a model built on 13 V-J features told ophthalmopathy apart from stable hyperthyroidism. Most thyroid-expanded clonotypes above 0.001 were also found in blood.

The CDR3 loop spans 13 amino acids. The V gene lost 6 bases and the J gene lost 6 bases, with 12 bases spanning the gap. This clonotype has at least ten counts. Its specificity is not known. RNA transcripts provided the source from which TCR beta CDR3 regions were amplified. HTBI primers were employed in a first-round RT-PCR of the TCR CDR3. TCRdb re-analysed the multiplex PCR reads in MiXCR, keeping a single row per CDR3 protein. Of about 640,000 distinct CDR3 sequences detected, roughly 20% appear once; the ten largest clones hold 30% to 40%. Diagnosis relied on clinical symptoms, serum thyroxine and TRAb, thyroid ultrasound and orbital computed tomography.

V usage is TRBV12-3 or TRBV12-4 and J usage is TRBJ2-1; perhaps D is TRBD1 or TRBD2 (5 bases each). The sample was blood. This clonotype was sampled from a man aged 30 to 39 with Graves' ophthalmopathy. The CDR3 nucleotides read TGTGCCAGCAGCTGGGGGAACGGCAATGAGCAGTTCTTC. Translation: CASSWGNGNEQFF.